This is a list of T cell receptor beta chains from one sample in a study of CD8+ T cells in alopecia areata. The method was immunoSEQ multiplex PCR; TCRdb's version includes in-frame clones alone and lacks a portion of them. Of approximately 300,000 clones listed, more than 45% are singletons. The material sequenced was CD4+ T cells sorted from blood, taken at week 24, from a patient treated with tofacitinib. All receptors come from a human donor with alopecia areata. Both conserved end residues are part of each CDR3. A D gene is named only where the DNA matches it firmly. Clone size is stated in some rows and not others, as once, few, many or a class when expanded.

>TRBV30|NA|TRBJ1-2|NA
TGTGCCTGGGTACCACAGGGAGTTGGGACCTATGGCTACACCTTC
CAWVPQGVGTYGYTF
>TRBV5-1|NA|TRBJ1-2|NA
TGCGCCAGCAGCTCGGGACTACGAGGCTACACCTTC
CASSSGLRGYTF
>TRBV29-1|few|TRBJ2-3|TRBD1
TGCAGCGCTGTGGGACAGGGCTTACGTCCTGGAACCACAGATACGCAGTATTTT
CSAVGQGLRPGTTDTQYF
>TRBV4-1|few|TRBJ2-3|NA
TGCGCCAGCAGCCAATCCCCCACGTTGACCGCCAGCACAGATACGCAGTATTTT
CASSQSPTLTASTDTQYF
>TRBV15|NA|TRBJ2-6|NA
TGTGCCACCAGCCTCGAGTATGTGGGGGCCAACGTCCTGACTTTC
CATSLEYVGANVLTF
>TRBV5-5|NA|TRBJ1-6|TRBD1
TGTGCCAGCAGCCCCACCGGGACAGCCAATTCACCCCTCCACTTT
CASSPTGTANSPLHF
>TRBV9|NA|TRBJ1-4|TRBD1
TGTGCCAGCAGCGTAGCTACAGGGGAAGGTGAAAAACTGTTTTTT
CASSVATGEGEKLFF
>TRBV6-5|NA|TRBJ2-1|NA
TGTGCCAGCAGTTACAGGGACAAAAAAAGGCAGTTCTTC
CASSYRDKKRQFF
>TRBV4-1|NA|TRBJ2-7|TRBD1
TGCGCCAGCAGCCAACATACTCCGGGACAGGGGGAATTTCTGCACTTC
CASSQHTPGQGEFLHF
>TRBV15|NA|TRBJ2-5|TRBD2
TGTGCCACCAGCAGAGTTCTAGCGGAGCAAGAGACCCAGTACTTC
CATSRVLAEQETQYF
>TRBV19|few|TRBJ1-5|NA
TGTGCCAGTAGTCAGGGTAGCAATCAGCCCCAGCATTTT
CASSQGSNQPQHF
>TRBV6-6|NA|TRBJ2-5|NA
TGTGCCAGCAGTTACTCGATGAGAGAGACCCAGTACTTC
CASSYSMRETQYF
>TRBV5-6|NA|TRBJ2-2|NA
TGTGCCAGCAGCCAGGTGGGGACGGCCACCGGGGAGCTGTTTTTT
CASSQVGTATGELFF
>TRBV6-5|NA|TRBJ2-7|NA
TGTGCCAGCAGTTACTCGCCCTCCTACGAGCAGTACTTC
CASSYSPSYEQYF
>TRBV14|NA|TRBJ1-1|NA
TGTGCCAGCAGCCAATTCAGGGGCCCGAACACTGAAGCTTTCTTT
CASSQFRGPNTEAFF
>TRBV29-1|NA|TRBJ2-3|NA
TGCAGCGGTAAAGGGAGCACAGATACGCAGTATTTT
CSGKGSTDTQYF
>TRBV30|NA|TRBJ1-5|NA
TGTGCCTGGAGTAGCGGGCAAGGGATTAGCAATCAGCCCCAGCATTTT
CAWSSGQGISNQPQHF
>TRBV7-2|NA|TRBJ1-5|TRBD1
TGTGCCAGCAGCTTGGGACAGAGCAATCAGCCCCAGCATTTT
CASSLGQSNQPQHF
>TRBV9|NA|TRBJ2-7|TRBD2
TGTGCCAGCAGCGGGCGACGGGTAGCGGGGACCTACGAGCAGTACTTC
CASSGRRVAGTYEQYF
>TRBV27|NA|TRBJ1-4|TRBD1
TGTGCCAGCAGCCCACAGGGGGCGGGAGAAAAACTGTTTTTT
CASSPQGAGEKLFF
>TRBV30|NA|TRBJ2-3|TRBD1
TGTGCCTGGAGTTCCCCCAGGGGGTGGGATACGCAGTATTTT
CAWSSPRGWDTQYF
>TRBV4-3|NA|TRBJ2-5|NA
TGCGCCAGCAGCCAAAACCCTAGCGAGAGAGGAGAGACCCAGTACTTC
CASSQNPSERGETQYF
>TRBV5-1|NA|TRBJ1-1|TRBD1
TGCGCCAGCAGCCGGGGGACAGGGGCTGTAGTGAACACTGAAGCTTTCTTT
CASSRGTGAVVNTEAFF
>TRBV7-3|NA|TRBJ1-1|TRBD1
TGTGCCAGCAGCCGCGGTACAGGGGTTGAAGCTTTCTTT
CASSRGTGVEAFF
>TRBV9|NA|TRBJ2-2|NA
TGTGCCAGCAGCGTAGAGTACACCGGAGAGCTGTTTTTT
CASSVEYTGELFF
>TRBV7-9|NA|TRBJ1-2|NA
TGTGCCACAGGGCTAGGGTACGGCTACACCTTC
CATGLGYGYTF
>TRBV4-2|NA|TRBJ2-7|TRBD1
TGTGCCAGCAGCCAAGATTTTGGACAGGGGGCGGGCTACGAGCAGTACTTC
CASSQDFGQGAGYEQYF
>TRBV29-1|NA|TRBJ1-1|NA
TGCAGCGTCACACCCAGGGTGAACACTGAAGCTTTCTTT
CSVTPRVNTEAFF
>TRBV25-1|NA|TRBJ1-1|NA
TGTGCCAGCAGTGAGGCAGGGGCCACTGAAGCTTTCTTT
CASSEAGATEAFF
>TRBV2|few|TRBJ1-2|TRBD1
TGTGCCAGCAGGACAGGGGGCGCGGGAAACTATGGCTACACCTTC
CASRTGGAGNYGYTF
>TRBV5-4|few|TRBJ2-5|NA
TGTGCCAGCAGCTTGGAGCTACCCGGTTTGGGAGAGACCCAGTACTTC
CASSLELPGLGETQYF
>TRBV27|NA|TRBJ2-3|NA
TGTGCCAGCAGTTTTGACTTAACAGATACGCAGTATTTT
CASSFDLTDTQYF